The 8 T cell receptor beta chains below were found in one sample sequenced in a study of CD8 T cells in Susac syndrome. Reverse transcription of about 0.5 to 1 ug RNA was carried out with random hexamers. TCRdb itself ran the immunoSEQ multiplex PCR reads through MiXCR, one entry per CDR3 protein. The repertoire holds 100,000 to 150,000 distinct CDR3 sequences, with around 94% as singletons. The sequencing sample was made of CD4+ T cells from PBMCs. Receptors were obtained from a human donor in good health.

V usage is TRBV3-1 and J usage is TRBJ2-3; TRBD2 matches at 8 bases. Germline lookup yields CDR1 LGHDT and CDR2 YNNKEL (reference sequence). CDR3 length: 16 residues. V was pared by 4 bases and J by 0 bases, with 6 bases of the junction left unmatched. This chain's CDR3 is CASSRGGRTSTDTQYF. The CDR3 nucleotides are TGTGCCAGCAGCCGAGGCGGGAGGACTAGCACAGATACGCAGTATTTT.

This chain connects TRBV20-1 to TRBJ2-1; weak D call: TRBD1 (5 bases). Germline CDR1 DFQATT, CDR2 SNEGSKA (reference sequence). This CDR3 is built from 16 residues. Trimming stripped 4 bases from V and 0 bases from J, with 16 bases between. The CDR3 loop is CSATGQGAASYNEQFF. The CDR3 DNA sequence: TGCAGTGCTACCGGGCAGGGCGCGGCCTCCTACAATGAGCAGTTCTTC.

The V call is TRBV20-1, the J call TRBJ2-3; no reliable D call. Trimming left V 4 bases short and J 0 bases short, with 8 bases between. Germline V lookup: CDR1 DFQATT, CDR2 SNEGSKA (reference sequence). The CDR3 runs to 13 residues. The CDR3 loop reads CSATHPSTDTQYF. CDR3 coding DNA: TGCAGTGCTACTCACCCCAGCACAGATACGCAGTATTTT.

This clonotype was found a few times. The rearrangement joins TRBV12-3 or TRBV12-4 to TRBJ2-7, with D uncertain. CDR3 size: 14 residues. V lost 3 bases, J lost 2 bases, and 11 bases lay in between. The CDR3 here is CASSLYSGTYEQYF. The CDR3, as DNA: TGTGCCAGCAGTTTGTACAGTGGGACCTACGAGCAGTACTTC.

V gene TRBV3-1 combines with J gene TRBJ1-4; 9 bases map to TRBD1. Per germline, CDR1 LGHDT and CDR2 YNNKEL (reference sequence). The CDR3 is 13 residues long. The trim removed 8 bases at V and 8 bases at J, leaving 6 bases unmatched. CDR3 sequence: CASLRTGEEKLFF. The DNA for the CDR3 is TGTGCCAGCTTACGGACAGGGGAAGAAAAACTGTTTTTT.

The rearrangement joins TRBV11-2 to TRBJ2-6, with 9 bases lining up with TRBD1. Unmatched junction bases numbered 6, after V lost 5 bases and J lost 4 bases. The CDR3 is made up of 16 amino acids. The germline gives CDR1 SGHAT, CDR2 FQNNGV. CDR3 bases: TGTGCCAGCAGCCCTGGACAGGGGAACGGGGCCAACGTCCTGACTTTC. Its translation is CASSPGQGNGANVLTF.

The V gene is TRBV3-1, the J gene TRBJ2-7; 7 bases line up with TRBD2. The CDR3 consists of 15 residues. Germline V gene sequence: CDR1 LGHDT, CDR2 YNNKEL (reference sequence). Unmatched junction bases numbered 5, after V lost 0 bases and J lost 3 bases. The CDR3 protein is CASSQDRREYYEQYF. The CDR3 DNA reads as TGTGCCAGCAGCCAAGATCGGCGGGAGTACTACGAGCAGTACTTC.

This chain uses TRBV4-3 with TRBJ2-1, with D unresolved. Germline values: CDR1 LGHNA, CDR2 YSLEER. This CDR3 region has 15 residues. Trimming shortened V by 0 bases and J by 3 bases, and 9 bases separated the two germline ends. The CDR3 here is CASSQDGRYYNEQFF. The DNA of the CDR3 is TGCGCCAGCAGCCAAGATGGCCGGTACTACAATGAGCAGTTCTTC.